This TCR beta chain was identified in a study of Graves' ophthalmopathy and Graves' hyperthyroidism. The table lists this clonotype with a few counts. Amplification of the TCR beta CDR3 regions used RNA transcripts (as template). In the first round, RT-PCR was carried out with HTBI primers, and a multiplex PCR formed the second round. TCRdb itself ran the multiplex PCR reads through MiXCR, one entry per CDR3 protein. The sample lists hundreds of thousands of distinct CDR3 sequences, about 24% occurring once. Researchers classed hyperthyroidism as stable given no ophthalmopathy within 18 months of follow-up. PBMCs were isolated by Ficoll-Paque density gradient centrifugation, using about 10 ml of fresh peripheral blood as the starting material. V was cut by 0 bases and J by 6 bases, with 9 bases left in between. Germline V gives CDR1 MGHRA, CDR2 YSYEKL. The CDR3 consists of 13 residues.

The sample taken for sequencing was peripheral blood. The chain uses TRBV4-1 and TRBJ2-7; D not certain. The sequence was collected from a woman in her late teens or twenties with stable Graves' hyperthyroidism. Some clones in this sample may be carry-over from other donors' samples. DNA for the CDR3: TGCGCCAGCAGCCAAGATGACTGGATCGAGCAGTACTTC. This codes for CASSQDDWIEQYF.